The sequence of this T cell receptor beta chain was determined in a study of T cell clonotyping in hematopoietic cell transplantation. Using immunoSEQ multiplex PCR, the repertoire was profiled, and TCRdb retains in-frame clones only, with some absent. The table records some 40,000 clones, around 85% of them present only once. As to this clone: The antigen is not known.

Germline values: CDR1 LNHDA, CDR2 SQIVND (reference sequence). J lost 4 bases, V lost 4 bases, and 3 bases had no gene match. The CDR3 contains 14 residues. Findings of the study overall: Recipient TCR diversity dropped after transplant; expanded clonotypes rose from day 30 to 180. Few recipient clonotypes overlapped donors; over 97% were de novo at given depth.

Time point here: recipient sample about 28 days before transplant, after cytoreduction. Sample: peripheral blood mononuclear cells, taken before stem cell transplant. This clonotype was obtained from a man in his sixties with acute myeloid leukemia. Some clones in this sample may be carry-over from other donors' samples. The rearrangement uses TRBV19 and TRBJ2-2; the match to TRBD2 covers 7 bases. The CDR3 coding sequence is TGTGCCAGTAGTACCCGGGGGGTCACCGGGGAGCTGTTTTTT. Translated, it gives CASSTRGVTGELFF.